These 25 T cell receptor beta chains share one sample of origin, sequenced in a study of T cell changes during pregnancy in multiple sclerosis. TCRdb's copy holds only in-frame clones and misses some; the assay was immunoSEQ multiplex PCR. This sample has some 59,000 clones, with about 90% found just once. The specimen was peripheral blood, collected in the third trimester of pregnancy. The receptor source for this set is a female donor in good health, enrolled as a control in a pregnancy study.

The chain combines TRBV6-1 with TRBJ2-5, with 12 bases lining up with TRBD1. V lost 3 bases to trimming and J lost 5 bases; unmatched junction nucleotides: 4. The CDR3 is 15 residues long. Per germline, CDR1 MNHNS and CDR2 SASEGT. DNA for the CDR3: TGTGCCAGCAGTGACGGGACAGGGGGCTGGGAGACCCAGTACTTC. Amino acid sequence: CASSDGTGGWETQYF.

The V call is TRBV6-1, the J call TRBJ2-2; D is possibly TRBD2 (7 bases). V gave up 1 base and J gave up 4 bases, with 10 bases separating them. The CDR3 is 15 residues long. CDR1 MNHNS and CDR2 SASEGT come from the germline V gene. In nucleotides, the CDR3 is TGTGCCAGCAGTGAAGTGGGGGGGCTCACCGGGGAGCTGTTTTTT. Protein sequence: CASSEVGGLTGELFF.

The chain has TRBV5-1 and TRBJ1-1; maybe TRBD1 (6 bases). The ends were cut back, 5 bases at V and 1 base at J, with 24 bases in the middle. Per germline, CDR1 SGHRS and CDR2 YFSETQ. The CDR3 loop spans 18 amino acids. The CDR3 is CASRASVATGSRNTEAFF. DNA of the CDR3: TGCGCCAGCAGGGCTTCTGTTGCCACAGGGTCGCGGAACACTGAAGCTTTCTTT.

CDR3 in amino acids: CASSLSGGVGDTQYF. CDR3 nucleotide sequence: TGTGCCAGCAGTTTATCAGGAGGGGTGGGAGATACGCAGTATTTT. V gene TRBV27 combines with J gene TRBJ2-3, with D possibly matching TRBD2 (6 bases). The CDR3 covers 15 residues. Germline V gene sequence: CDR1 MNHEY, CDR2 SMNVEV (reference sequence). V dropped 0 bases and J dropped 5 bases, with 12 bases sitting between them.

The CDR3 is CSVGLAGGRDEQYF. CDR3 nucleotides: TGCAGCGTTGGACTAGCGGGAGGGAGGGACGAGCAGTACTTC. The chain couples TRBV29-1 to TRBJ2-7; 14 nucleotides align to TRBD2. The CDR3 sequence is 14 residues long. After removal of 4 bases from V and 5 bases from J, the junction contained 4 bases not matched to a gene. Germline-derived CDR1 and CDR2 are SQVTM and ANQGSEA.

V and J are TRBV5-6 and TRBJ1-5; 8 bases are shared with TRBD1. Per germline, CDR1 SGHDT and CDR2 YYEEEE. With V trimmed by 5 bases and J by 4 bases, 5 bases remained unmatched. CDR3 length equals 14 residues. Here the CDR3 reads CASSSDRANQPQHF. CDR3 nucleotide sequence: TGTGCCAGCAGTTCGGACAGGGCGAATCAGCCCCAGCATTTT.

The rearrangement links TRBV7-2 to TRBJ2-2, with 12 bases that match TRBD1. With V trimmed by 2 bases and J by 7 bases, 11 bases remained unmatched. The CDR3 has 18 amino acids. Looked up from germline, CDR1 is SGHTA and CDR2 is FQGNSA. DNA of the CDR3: TGTGCCAGCAGCTTAAGGGGACAGGGGGCGCGTGGGGACGGGGAGCTGTTTTTT. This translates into CASSLRGQGARGDGELFF.

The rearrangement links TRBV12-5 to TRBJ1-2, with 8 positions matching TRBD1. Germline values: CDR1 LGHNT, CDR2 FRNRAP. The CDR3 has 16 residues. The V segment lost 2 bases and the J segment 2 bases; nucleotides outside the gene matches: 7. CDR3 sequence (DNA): TGTGCTAGTGGTTTGACAGGACAGGGTCTCAACTATGGCTACACCTTC. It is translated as CASGLTGQGLNYGYTF.

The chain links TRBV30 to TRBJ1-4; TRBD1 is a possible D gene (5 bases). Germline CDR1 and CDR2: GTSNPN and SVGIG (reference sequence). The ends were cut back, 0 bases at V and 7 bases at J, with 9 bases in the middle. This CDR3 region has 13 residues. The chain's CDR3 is CAWSVGGSEKLFF. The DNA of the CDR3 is TGTGCCTGGAGTGTGGGGGGAAGTGAAAAACTGTTTTTT.

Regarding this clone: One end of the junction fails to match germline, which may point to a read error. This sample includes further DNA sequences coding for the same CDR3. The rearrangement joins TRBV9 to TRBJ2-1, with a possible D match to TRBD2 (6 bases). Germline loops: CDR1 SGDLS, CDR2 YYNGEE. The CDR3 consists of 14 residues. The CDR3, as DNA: TGTGCCAGTAGCGTCGGGGGAGGTTCGAATGAGCAGTTCTTC. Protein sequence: CASSVGGGSNEQFF.

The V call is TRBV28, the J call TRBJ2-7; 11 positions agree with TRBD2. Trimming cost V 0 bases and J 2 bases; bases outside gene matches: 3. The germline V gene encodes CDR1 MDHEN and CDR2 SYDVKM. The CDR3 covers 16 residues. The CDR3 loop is CASSLWSSGRAYEQYF. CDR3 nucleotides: TGTGCCAGCAGTTTATGGAGTAGCGGGAGGGCCTACGAGCAGTACTTC.

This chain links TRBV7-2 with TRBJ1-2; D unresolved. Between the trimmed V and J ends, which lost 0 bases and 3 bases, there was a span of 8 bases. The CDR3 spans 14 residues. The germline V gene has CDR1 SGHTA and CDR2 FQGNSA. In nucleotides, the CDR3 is TGTGCCAGCAGCTTAGCGCGGTCGGACTATGGCTACACCTTC. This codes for CASSLARSDYGYTF. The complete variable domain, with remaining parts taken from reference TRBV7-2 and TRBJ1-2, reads GAGVSQSPSNKVTEKGKDVELRCDPISGHTALYWYRQSLGQGLEFLIYFQGNSAPDKSGLPSDRFSAERTGGSVSTLTIQRTQQEDSAVYLCASSLARSDYGYTFGSGTRLTVV.

The CDR3 reads CASSKTPNYGYTF. The CDR3 DNA reads as TGTGCCAGTAGTAAGACACCTAACTATGGCTACACCTTC. The chain combines TRBV19 with TRBJ1-2; the D is unclear. Germline CDR1 reads LNHDA; CDR2 reads SQIVND (reference sequence). Trimming pared 4 bases from V and 0 bases from J, leaving 6 bases between. This CDR3 comprises 13 residues.

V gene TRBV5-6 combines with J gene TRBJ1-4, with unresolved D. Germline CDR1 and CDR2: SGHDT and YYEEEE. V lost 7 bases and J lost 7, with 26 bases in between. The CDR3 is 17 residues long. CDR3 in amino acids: CASGSTRLGKSVEKLFF. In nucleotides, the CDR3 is TGTGCCAGCGGCTCCACCCGGCTGGGCAAGTCGGTTGAAAAACTGTTTTTT.

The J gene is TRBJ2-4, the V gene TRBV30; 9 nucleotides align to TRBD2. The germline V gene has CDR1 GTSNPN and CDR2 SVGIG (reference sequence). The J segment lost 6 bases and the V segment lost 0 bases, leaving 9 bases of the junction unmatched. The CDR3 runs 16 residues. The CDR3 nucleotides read TGTGCCTGGAGTGTACTAAAGGGCGGGAGGGGAAACATTCAGTACTTC. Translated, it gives CAWSVLKGGRGNIQYF. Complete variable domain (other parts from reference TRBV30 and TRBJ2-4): SQTIHQWPATLVQPVGSPLSLECTVEGTSNPNLYWYRQAAGRGLQLLFYSVGIGQISSEVPQNLSASRPQDRQFILSSKKLLLSDSGFYLCAWSVLKGGRGNIQYFGAGTRLSVL.

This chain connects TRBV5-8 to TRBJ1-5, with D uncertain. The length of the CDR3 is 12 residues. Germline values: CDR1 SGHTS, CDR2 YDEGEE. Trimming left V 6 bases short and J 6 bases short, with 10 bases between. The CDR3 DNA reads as TGTGCCAGCACCGGGTTTGCTCAGCCCCAGCATTTT. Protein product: CASTGFAQPQHF. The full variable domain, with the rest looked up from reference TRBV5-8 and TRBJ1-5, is EAGVTQSPTHLIKTRGQQATLRCSPISGHTSVYWYQQALGLGLQFLLWYDEGEERNRGNFPPRFSGRQFPNYSSELNVNALELEDSALYLCASTGFAQPQHFGDGTRLSIL.

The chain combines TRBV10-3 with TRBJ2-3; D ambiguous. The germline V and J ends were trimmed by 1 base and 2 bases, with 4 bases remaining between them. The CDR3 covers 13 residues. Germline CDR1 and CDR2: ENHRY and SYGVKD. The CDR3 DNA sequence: TGTGCCATCAGTGAGTTAGTCACAGATACGCAGTATTTT. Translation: CAISELVTDTQYF.

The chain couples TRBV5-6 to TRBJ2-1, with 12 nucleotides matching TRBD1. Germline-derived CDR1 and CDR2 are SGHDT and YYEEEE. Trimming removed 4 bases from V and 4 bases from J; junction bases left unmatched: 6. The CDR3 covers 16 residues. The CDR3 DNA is TGTGCCAGCAGCCCCAGGGGACAGGGGGCGTACAATGAGCAGTTCTTC. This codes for CASSPRGQGAYNEQFF.

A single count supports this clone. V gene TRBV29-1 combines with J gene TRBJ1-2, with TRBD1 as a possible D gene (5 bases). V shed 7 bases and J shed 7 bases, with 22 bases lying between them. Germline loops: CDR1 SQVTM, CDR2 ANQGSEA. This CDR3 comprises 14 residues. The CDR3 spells CSALPGGGESGYTF. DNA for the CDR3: TGCAGCGCTCTCCCGGGGGGGGGAGAGAGTGGCTACACCTTC.

Written as DNA, the CDR3 is TGCGCCAGCAGCTCACCTCTCGAGGGTTCCTACAATGAGCAGTTCTTC. Protein: CASSSPLEGSYNEQFF. This chain connects TRBV5-1 to TRBJ2-1; maybe TRBD2 (5 bases). The CDR3 totals 16 residues. In germline, CDR1 is SGHRS, CDR2 YFSETQ. Deletions cut 3 bases from V and 1 base from J, with 14 bases between.

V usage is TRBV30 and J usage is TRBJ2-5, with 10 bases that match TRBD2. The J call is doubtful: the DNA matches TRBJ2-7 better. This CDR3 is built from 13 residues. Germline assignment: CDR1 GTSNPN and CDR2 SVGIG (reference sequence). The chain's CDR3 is CAWGKAGGLEQYF. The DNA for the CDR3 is TGTGCCTGGGGTAAAGCGGGAGGGCTCGAGCAGTACTTC.

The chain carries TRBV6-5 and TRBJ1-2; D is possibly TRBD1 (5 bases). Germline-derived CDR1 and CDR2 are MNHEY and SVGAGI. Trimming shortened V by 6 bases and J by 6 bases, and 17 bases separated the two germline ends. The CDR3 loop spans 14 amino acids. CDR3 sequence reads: CASSADQGLDGYTF. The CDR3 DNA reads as TGTGCCAGCAGCGCTGACCAGGGATTGGATGGCTACACCTTC.

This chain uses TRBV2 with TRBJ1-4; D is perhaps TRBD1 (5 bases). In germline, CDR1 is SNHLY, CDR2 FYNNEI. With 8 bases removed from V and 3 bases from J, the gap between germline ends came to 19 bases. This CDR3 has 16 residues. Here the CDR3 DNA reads TGTGCCAGCTGGGGACTACAAGGGAAGTCTAATGAAAAACTGTTTTTT. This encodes CASWGLQGKSNEKLFF.

The CDR3 coding sequence is TGCGCCAGCAGCCCTGGACAGGCAACTAATGAAAAACTGTTTTTT. It codes for CASSPGQATNEKLFF. The chain uses TRBV4-3 and TRBJ1-4, with 7 bases aligning to TRBD1. The CDR3 is made up of 15 amino acids. V trimming: 4 bases; J trimming: 0 bases; junction bases outside the gene matches: 2. Germline V CDR1 and CDR2: LGHNA, YSLEER.

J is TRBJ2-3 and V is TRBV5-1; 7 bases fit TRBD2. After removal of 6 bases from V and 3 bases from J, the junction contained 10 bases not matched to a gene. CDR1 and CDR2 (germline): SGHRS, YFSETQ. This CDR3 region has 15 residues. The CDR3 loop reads CASTPLGEGTDTQYF. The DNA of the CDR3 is TGCGCCAGCACCCCCCTAGGGGAGGGGACAGATACGCAGTATTTT. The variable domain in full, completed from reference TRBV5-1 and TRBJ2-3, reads KAGVTQTPRYLIKTRGQQVTLSCSPISGHRSVSWYQQTPGQGLQFLFEYFSETQRNKGNFPGRFSGRQFSNSRSEMNVSTLELGDSALYLCASTPLGEGTDTQYFGPGTRLTVL.